These 21 T cell receptor beta chains originate from one sample sequenced in a study of cytomegalovirus exposure and HLA in healthy donors. The PCR used 60 Vbeta and 13 Jbeta primers. Measured with immunoSEQ multiplex PCR; TCRdb has only the in-frame clones, and not every one. Seen here are some 130,000 clones, around 83% observed once, and the top ten hold about 7%. Sequenced input: PBMCs. The origin of the receptors is a woman aged 30 to 39 in good health and CMV-seropositive.

The V gene is TRBV7-6, the J gene TRBJ2-3; possible D gene TRBD2, 6 bases. CDR3 length: 14 amino acids. The V end lost 3 bases, the J end lost 4 bases, and 11 bases lay between the germline ends. In germline, CDR1 is SGHVS, CDR2 FNYEAQ. DNA for the CDR3: TGTGCCAGCAGCTTCACCCCTAGCGCAGATACGCAGTATTTT. It is translated as CASSFTPSADTQYF.

The table lists this clone with a few counts. The V gene is TRBV6-5, the J gene TRBJ2-3, with D hard to call. With 4 bases removed from V and 2 bases from J, the gap between germline ends came to 4 bases. The CDR3 covers 12 residues. Germline CDR1 and CDR2: MNHEY and SVGAGI. The CDR3 protein is CASSSLTDTQYF. The DNA of the CDR3 is TGTGCCAGCAGTTCTCTCACAGATACGCAGTATTTT.

This clone was picked up one time. The J gene is TRBJ2-1, the V gene TRBV18; 7 bases fit TRBD1. Losses at the gene ends were 6 bases for V and 5 bases for J; bases not matched to a gene: 1. The CDR3 sequence is 12 residues long. CDR1 and CDR2 (germline): KGHSH, LQKENI. CDR3 sequence: CASSQGDNEQFF. The CDR3 DNA reads as TGTGCCAGCTCCCAGGGGGACAATGAGCAGTTCTTC.

The chain is built from TRBV6-1 and TRBJ1-2; D ambiguous. Trimming stripped 4 bases from V and 8 bases from J, with 20 bases between. This CDR3 is 15 amino acids long. Germline values: CDR1 MNHNS, CDR2 SASEGT. In DNA form, the CDR3 reads TGTGCCAGCAGTGTGGACTTTCAGCCGGGTGGAGGCTACACCTTC. It encodes CASSVDFQPGGGYTF.

This chain links TRBV19 with TRBJ1-5, with no clear D. V lost 10 bases and J lost 7, with 23 bases in between. The length of the CDR3 is 15 residues. The germline V gene has CDR1 LNHDA and CDR2 SQIVND (reference sequence). The CDR3: CATSSGREARQPQHF. Written as DNA, the CDR3 is TGTGCCACCTCCTCGGGCCGGGAGGCGAGGCAGCCCCAGCATTTT.

With respect to this clone: One end of the junction is discordant with germline, which a read error may explain. The CDR3 region is CASSESLVGKRVF. CDR3 coding DNA: TGCGCCAGCAGTGAGTCCCTGGTAGGAAAGAGGGTCTTC. The gene calls are TRBV10-1 and TRBJ2-7; a weak D match, TRBD2 (5 bases). Germline values: CDR1 WNHNN, CDR2 SYGVQD (reference sequence). The CDR3 runs 13 residues.

The rearrangement joins TRBV5-1 to TRBJ1-1; D may be TRBD1 (6 bases). The CDR3 consists of 16 residues. The germline V gene has CDR1 SGHRS and CDR2 YFSETQ. Trimming cost V 0 bases and J 0 bases, with 12 bases left between them. CDR3 residues: CASSLESPGVNTEAFF. The CDR3 bases are TGCGCCAGCAGCTTGGAGAGCCCAGGGGTGAACACTGAAGCTTTCTTT.

The J gene is TRBJ2-5, the V gene TRBV18; TRBD1 matches at 9 bases. V lost 2 bases, J lost 3 bases, and 4 bases stayed unmatched. Germline CDR1 and CDR2: KGHSH and LQKENI. This CDR3 is 15 amino acids long. The CDR3 nucleotides are TGTGCCAGCTCACCAGGGACAGGGCCCGAAGAGACCCAGTACTTC. The encoded protein is CASSPGTGPEETQYF.

The V gene is TRBV10-3, the J gene TRBJ2-7, with 10 bases lining up with TRBD2. The trim removed 2 bases at V and 0 bases at J, leaving 4 bases unmatched. Looked up from germline, CDR1 is ENHRY and CDR2 is SYGVKD. The CDR3 extends over 16 amino acids. CDR3 nucleotides: TGTGCCATCAGTGAGGGATTAGCGGGAGGCTCCTACGAGCAGTACTTC. This encodes CAISEGLAGGSYEQYF.

The chain is built from TRBV6-4 and TRBJ1-6; the match to TRBD1 covers 10 bases. Looked up from germline, CDR1 is MRHNA and CDR2 is SNTAGT. J gave up 10 bases and V 0 bases, and 0 bases lay outside the gene matches. There are 14 residues in the CDR3. The CDR3 loop reads CASSDSTGGSPLHF. In DNA, the CDR3 is TGTGCCAGCAGTGACTCGACAGGGGGCTCACCCCTCCACTTT.

The V gene is TRBV7-2, the J gene TRBJ1-2, with D unclear. Germline lookup yields CDR1 SGHTA and CDR2 FQGNSA. Trimming took off 5 bases at V and 5 bases at J, with 12 bases between the two ends. The CDR3 has 13 residues. CDR3 DNA: TGTGCCAGCAGCCATTCTACCGGGTATGGCTACACCTTC. Its translation is CASSHSTGYGYTF.

The chain is built from TRBV28 and TRBJ1-2; no definite D call. This CDR3 has 15 amino acids. In germline, CDR1 is MDHEN, CDR2 SYDVKM. Trimming left V 2 bases short and J 1 base short, with 11 bases between. CDR3 residues: CASSLGPNRNYGYTF. The CDR3 region has the DNA TGTGCCAGCAGTTTAGGGCCGAACCGTAACTATGGCTACACCTTC.

The rearrangement links TRBV5-1 to TRBJ2-4, with TRBD1 matching over 7 bases. The CDR3 contains 21 residues. After removal of 0 bases from V and 0 bases from J, the junction contained 18 bases not matched to a gene. Germline CDR1 SGHRS, CDR2 YFSETQ. The CDR3 DNA is TGCGCCAGCAGCTTGGCAGGGGGAACCTACGGATATCCTCTAGCCAAAAACATTCAGTACTTC. Protein product: CASSLAGGTYGYPLAKNIQYF. Based on the CDR3 plus reference TRBV5-1 and TRBJ2-4, the full variable domain is KAGVTQTPRYLIKTRGQQVTLSCSPISGHRSVSWYQQTPGQGLQFLFEYFSETQRNKGNFPGRFSGRQFSNSRSEMNVSTLELGDSALYLCASSLAGGTYGYPLAKNIQYFGAGTRLSVL.

The chain couples TRBV2 to TRBJ2-1, with 10 bases identical to TRBD2. CDR3 length: 20 residues. Looked up from germline, CDR1 is SNHLY and CDR2 is FYNNEI. V lost 2 bases, J lost 3 bases, and 16 bases stayed unmatched. CDR3 sequence: CASSELVAGGKGTVYNEQFF. In DNA form, the CDR3 reads TGTGCCAGCAGTGAATTGGTAGCGGGGGGAAAAGGTACGGTCTACAATGAGCAGTTCTTC.

The chain carries TRBV28 and TRBJ1-3; TRBD1 matches 8 bases. J gave up 4 bases and V 4 bases, and 6 bases lay outside the gene matches. This CDR3 comprises 15 residues. The germline V gene has CDR1 MDHEN and CDR2 SYDVKM. As DNA, the CDR3 is TGTGCCAGCAGTTCTGGGACAGGAGGAGGAAACACCATATATTTT. Residues: CASSSGTGGGNTIYF. Supplemented by reference TRBV28 and TRBJ1-3, the full variable domain reads DVKVTQSSRYLVKRTGEKVFLECVQDMDHENMFWYRQDPGLGLRLIYFSYDVKMKEKGDIPEGYSVSREKKERFSLILESASTNQTSMYLCASSSGTGGGNTIYFGEGSWLTVV.

CDR3 nucleotides: TGTGCCTGGAGTAACGCGCCCCCAGGGACTAGCGGGGGGTCCTATAGCACAGATACGCAGTATTTT. This gives the protein CAWSNAPPGTSGGSYSTDTQYF. The chain joins TRBV30 to TRBJ2-3; 15 nucleotides agree with TRBD2. CDR3 length equals 22 residues. V gave up 2 bases and J gave up 0 bases; unmatched junction bases: 18. Germline assignment: CDR1 GTSNPN and CDR2 SVGIG (reference sequence).

Of note for this clone: Other DNA sequences within the sample encode an identical CDR3. The V call is TRBV19, the J call TRBJ2-7; TRBD2 matches 15 bases. The CDR3 sequence is 15 residues long. Looked up from germline, CDR1 is LNHDA and CDR2 is SQIVND (reference sequence). The CDR3 sequence is CASRGLAGGRGEQYF. Written as DNA, the CDR3 is TGTGCTAGCAGAGGACTAGCGGGAGGGCGAGGCGAGCAGTACTTC.

This clone was observed a single time. The rearrangement uses TRBV27 and TRBJ2-3, with D uncertain. Germline V gives CDR1 MNHEY, CDR2 SMNVEV (reference sequence). V lost 6 bases to trimming and J lost 0 bases, with 10 bases between them. CDR3 length equals 14 residues. CDR3: CASRPPTSTDTQYF. CDR3 nucleotides: TGTGCCAGCAGACCACCTACTAGCACAGATACGCAGTATTTT.

The chain recombines TRBV19 with TRBJ1-3; a possible D gene is TRBD1 (5 bases). Germline V gene sequence: CDR1 LNHDA, CDR2 SQIVND (reference sequence). The CDR3 contains 17 residues. With 4 bases removed from V and 1 base from J, the gap between germline ends came to 17 bases. CDR3 in DNA: TGTGCCAGTAGTACCACGGGACTGTTGACTTCTGGAAACACCATATATTTT. Amino acids: CASSTTGLLTSGNTIYF.

This clone was recorded only once. The V and J genes are TRBV7-9 and TRBJ2-7; TRBD2 is a possible D gene (7 bases). V lost 5 bases and J 3 bases, leaving 11 bases between the germline ends. The CDR3 has 13 residues. Germline V gene sequence: CDR1 SEHNR, CDR2 FQNEAQ (reference sequence). DNA of the CDR3: TGTGCCAGCAGCGGGGGGGGGCGCTACGAGCAGTACTTC. This gives the protein CASSGGGRYEQYF.

The chain joins TRBV5-1 to TRBJ2-3, with a weak D call TRBD2 (7 bases). The V gene lost 2 bases and the J gene lost 1 base, with 17 bases spanning the gap. The germline V gene encodes CDR1 SGHRS and CDR2 YFSETQ. The CDR3 runs to 17 residues. CDR3 nucleotides: TGCGCCAGCAGCTTCCTCCCGGCGGGGGCAGGCACAGATACGCAGTATTTT. Its protein product is CASSFLPAGAGTDTQYF. The whole variable domain, filled in from reference TRBV5-1 and TRBJ2-3, reads KAGVTQTPRYLIKTRGQQVTLSCSPISGHRSVSWYQQTPGQGLQFLFEYFSETQRNKGNFPGRFSGRQFSNSRSEMNVSTLELGDSALYLCASSFLPAGAGTDTQYFGPGTRLTVL.